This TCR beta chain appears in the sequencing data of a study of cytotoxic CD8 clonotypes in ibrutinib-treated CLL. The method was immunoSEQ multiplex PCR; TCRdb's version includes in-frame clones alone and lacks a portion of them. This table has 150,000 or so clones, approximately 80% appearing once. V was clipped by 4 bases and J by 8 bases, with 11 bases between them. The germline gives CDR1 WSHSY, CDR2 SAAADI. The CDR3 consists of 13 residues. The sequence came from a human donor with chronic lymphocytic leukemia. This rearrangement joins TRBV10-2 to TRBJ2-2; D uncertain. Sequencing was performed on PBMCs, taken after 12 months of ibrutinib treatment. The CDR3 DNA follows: TGCGCCAGCAGTGGGACCAGTGAGGGGGAGCTGTTTTTT. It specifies CASSGTSEGELFF.